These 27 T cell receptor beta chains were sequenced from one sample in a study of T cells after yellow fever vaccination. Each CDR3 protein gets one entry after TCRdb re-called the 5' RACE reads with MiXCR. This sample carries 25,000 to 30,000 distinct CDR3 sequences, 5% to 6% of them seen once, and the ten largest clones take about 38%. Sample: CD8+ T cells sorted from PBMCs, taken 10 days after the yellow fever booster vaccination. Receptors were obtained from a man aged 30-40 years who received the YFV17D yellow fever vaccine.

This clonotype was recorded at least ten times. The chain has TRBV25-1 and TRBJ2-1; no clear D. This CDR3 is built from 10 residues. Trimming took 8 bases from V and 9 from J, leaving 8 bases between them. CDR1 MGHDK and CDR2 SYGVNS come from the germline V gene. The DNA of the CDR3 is TGTGCCAGCGGAGTAGGTGAGCAGTTCTTC. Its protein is CASGVGEQFF.

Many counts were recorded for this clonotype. The CDR3 DNA reads TGTGCCAGCAGCCAAGGAGTGGGTGAAAAACTGTTTTTT. Translating it yields CASSQGVGEKLFF. This chain uses TRBV4-2 with TRBJ1-4; D unclear. This CDR3 has 13 residues. V was shortened by 1 base and J by 7 bases, with 7 bases between the two germline ends. The V gene's germline CDR1 is LGHNA and CDR2 YNFKEQ.

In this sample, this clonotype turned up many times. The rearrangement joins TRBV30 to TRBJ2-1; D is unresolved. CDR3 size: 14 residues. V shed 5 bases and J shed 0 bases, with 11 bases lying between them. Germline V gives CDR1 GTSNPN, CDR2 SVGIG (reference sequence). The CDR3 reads CAWQDVSSYNEQFF. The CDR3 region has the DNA TGTGCCTGGCAGGACGTAAGCTCCTACAATGAGCAGTTCTTC.

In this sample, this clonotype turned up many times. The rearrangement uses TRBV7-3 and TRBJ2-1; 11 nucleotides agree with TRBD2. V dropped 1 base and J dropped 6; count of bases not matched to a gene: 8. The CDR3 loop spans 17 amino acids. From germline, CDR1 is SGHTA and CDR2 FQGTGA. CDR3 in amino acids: CASSLRLAGTLGNEQFF. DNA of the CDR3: TGTGCCAGCAGCTTAAGACTAGCGGGAACCTTGGGCAATGAGCAGTTCTTC. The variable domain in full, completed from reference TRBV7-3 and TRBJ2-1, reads GAGVSQTPSNKVTEKGKYVELRCDPISGHTALYWYRQSLGQGPEFLIYFQGTGAADDSGLPNDRFFAVRPEGSVSTLKIQRTERGDSAVYLCASSLRLAGTLGNEQFFGPGTRLTVL.

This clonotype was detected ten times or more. CDR3 loop: CAWSEGQGNSPLHF. The CDR3 DNA sequence: TGTGCCTGGAGTGAAGGACAGGGGAATTCACCCCTCCACTTT. The V gene is TRBV30, the J gene TRBJ1-6, with TRBD1 identical over 9 bases. This CDR3 has 14 residues. The junction had 2 bases not matched to a gene; V was cut back by 1 base and J by 7 bases. Germline lookup yields CDR1 GTSNPN and CDR2 SVGIG (reference sequence).

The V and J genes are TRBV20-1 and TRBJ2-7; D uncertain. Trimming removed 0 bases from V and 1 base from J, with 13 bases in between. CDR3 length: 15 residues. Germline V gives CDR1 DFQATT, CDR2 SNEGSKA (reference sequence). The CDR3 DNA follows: TGCAGTGCTAGAGACATCAGCATCTCGTCCTACGAGCAGTACTTC. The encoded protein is CSARDISISSYEQYF.

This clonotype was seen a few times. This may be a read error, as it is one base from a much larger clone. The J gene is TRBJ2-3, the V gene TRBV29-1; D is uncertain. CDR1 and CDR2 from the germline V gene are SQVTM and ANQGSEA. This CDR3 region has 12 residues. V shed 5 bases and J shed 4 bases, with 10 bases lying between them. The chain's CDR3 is CSVPLGADTQYF. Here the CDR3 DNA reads TGCAGCGTTCCGCTAGGAGCAGATACGCAGTATTTT.

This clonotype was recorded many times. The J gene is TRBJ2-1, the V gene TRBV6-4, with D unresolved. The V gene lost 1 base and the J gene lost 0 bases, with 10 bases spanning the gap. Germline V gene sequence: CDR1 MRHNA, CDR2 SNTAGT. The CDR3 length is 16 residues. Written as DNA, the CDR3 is TGTGCCAGCAGTGACTTGGCTCGAAGCTCCTACAATGAGCAGTTCTTC. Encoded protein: CASSDLARSSYNEQFF.

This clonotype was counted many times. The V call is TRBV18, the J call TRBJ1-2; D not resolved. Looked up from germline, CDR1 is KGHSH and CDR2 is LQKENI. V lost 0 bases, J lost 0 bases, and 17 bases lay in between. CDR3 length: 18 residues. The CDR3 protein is CASSPPFIPRPPNYGYTF. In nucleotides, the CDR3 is TGTGCCAGCTCACCACCGTTTATTCCCCGACCTCCTAACTATGGCTACACCTTC.

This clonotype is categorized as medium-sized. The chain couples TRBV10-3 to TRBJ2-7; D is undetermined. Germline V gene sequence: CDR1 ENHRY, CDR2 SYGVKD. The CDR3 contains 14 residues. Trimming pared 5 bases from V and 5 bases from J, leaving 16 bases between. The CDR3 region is CAISTGPDAHEQYF. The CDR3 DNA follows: TGTGCCATCAGTACTGGGCCCGATGCCCACGAGCAGTACTTC.

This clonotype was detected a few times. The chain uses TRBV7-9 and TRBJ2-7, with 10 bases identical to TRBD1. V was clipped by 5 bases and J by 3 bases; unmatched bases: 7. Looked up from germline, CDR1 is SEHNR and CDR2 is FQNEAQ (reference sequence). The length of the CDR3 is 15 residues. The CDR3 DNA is TGTGCCAGCAGCACGGGACAGGGGACGTACTACGAGCAGTACTTC. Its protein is CASSTGQGTYYEQYF.

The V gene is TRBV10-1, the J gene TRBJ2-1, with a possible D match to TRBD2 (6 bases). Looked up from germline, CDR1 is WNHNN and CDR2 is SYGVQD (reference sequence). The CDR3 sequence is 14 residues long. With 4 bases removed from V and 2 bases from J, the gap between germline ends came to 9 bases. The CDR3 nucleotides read TGCGCCAGCAGTGTTGGCGGGGCCTACAATGAGCAGTTCTTC. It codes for CASSVGGAYNEQFF.

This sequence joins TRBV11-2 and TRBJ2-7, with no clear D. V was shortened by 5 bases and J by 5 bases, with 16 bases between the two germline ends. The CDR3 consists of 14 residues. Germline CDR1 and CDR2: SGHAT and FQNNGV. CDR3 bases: TGTGCCAGCAGCCATGTTCCACCTGGTGACGAGCAGTACTTC. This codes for CASSHVPPGDEQYF.

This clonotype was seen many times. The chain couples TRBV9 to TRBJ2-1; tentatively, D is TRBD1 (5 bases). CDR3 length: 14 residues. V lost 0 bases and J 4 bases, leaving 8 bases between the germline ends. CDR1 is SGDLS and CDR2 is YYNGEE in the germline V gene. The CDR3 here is CASSVETAYNEQFF. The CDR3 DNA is TGTGCCAGCAGCGTAGAGACAGCTTACAATGAGCAGTTCTTC.

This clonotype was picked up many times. The CDR3 sequence is CASSPRAMRVLRQAFF. The CDR3, as DNA: TGCGCCAGCAGTCCTCGGGCGATGCGGGTTCTGCGTCAGGCTTTCTTT. The chain links TRBV23-1 to TRBJ1-1, with unresolved D. TRBV23-1 is recorded as an ORF, its role being uncertain. The CDR3 length is 16 residues. V was pared by 4 bases and J by 11 bases, with 26 bases between.

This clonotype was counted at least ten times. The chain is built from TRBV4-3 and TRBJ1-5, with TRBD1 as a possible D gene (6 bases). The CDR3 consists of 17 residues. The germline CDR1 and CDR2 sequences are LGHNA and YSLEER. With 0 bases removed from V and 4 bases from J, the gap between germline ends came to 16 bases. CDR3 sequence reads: CASSQDHRGLGNQPQHF. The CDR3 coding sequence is TGCGCCAGCAGCCAAGATCACCGGGGGCTTGGGAATCAGCCCCAGCATTTT.

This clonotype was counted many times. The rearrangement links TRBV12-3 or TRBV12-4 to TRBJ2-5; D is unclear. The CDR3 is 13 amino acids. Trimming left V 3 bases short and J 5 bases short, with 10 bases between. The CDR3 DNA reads TGTGCCAGCAGTTTTTGGAGTGGGGAGACCCAGTACTTC. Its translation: CASSFWSGETQYF.

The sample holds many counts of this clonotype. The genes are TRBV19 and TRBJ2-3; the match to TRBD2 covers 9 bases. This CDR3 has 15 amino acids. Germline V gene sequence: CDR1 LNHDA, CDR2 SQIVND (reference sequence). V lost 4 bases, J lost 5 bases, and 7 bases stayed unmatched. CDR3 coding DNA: TGTGCCAGTAGTAGGGTAGCGGGAGCTCTAGATACGCAGTATTTT. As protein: CASSRVAGALDTQYF. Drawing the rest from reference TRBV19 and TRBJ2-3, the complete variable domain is DGGITQSPKYLFRKEGQNVTLSCEQNLNHDAMYWYRQDPGQGLRLIYYSQIVNDFQKGDIAEGYSVSREKKESFPLTVTSAQKNPTAFYLCASSRVAGALDTQYFGPGTRLTVL.

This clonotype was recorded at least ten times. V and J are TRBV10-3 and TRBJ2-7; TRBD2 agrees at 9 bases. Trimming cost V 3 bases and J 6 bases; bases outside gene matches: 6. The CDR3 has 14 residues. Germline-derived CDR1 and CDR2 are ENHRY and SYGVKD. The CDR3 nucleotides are TGTGCCATCAGTGATAAAGCGGGAGGCACCGAGCAGTACTTC. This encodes CAISDKAGGTEQYF.

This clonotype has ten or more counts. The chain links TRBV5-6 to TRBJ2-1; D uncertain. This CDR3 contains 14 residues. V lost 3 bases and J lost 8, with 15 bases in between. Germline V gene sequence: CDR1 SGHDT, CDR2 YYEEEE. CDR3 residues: CASSSGGWVHEQFF. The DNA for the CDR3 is TGTGCCAGCAGCTCCGGCGGTTGGGTCCATGAGCAGTTCTTC. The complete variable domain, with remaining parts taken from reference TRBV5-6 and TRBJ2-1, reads DAGVTQSPTHLIKTRGQQVTLRCSPKSGHDTVSWYQQALGQGPQFIFQYYEEEERQRGNFPDRFSGHQFPNYSSELNVNALLLGDSALYLCASSSGGWVHEQFFGPGTRLTVL.

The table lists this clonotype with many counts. The CDR3 DNA follows: TGTGCCAGCAGCCAAGTTTTACAGCCTTGGGATGAGCAGTTCTTC. Amino acid sequence: CASSQVLQPWDEQFF. This chain joins TRBV4-2 and TRBJ2-1; no definite D call. This CDR3 has 15 amino acids. Trimming pared 1 base from V and 8 bases from J, leaving 15 bases between. Germline V gene data show CDR1 as LGHNA and CDR2 as YNFKEQ.

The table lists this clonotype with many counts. CDR3 protein: CASSQVGRAAGELFF. DNA for the CDR3: TGCGCCAGCAGCCAAGTGGGCAGGGCGGCCGGGGAGCTGTTTTTT. The chain has TRBV4-1 and TRBJ2-2; D may be TRBD1 (5 bases). Germline V gene data show CDR1 as MGHRA and CDR2 as YSYEKL. V was clipped by 1 base and J by 6 bases, with 12 bases between them. The CDR3 runs to 15 residues.

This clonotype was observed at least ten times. CDR3 nucleotide sequence: TGCGCCAGCAGCCAGTTAACCTTGGGGGATGAGCAGTTCTTC. Translation gives CASSQLTLGDEQFF. This rearrangement joins TRBV4-3 to TRBJ2-1; D is possibly TRBD1 or TRBD2 (5 bases each). The CDR3 is 14 amino acids. Looked up from germline, CDR1 is LGHNA and CDR2 is YSLEER. The V and J ends lost 3 bases and 8 bases respectively, with 14 bases between them.

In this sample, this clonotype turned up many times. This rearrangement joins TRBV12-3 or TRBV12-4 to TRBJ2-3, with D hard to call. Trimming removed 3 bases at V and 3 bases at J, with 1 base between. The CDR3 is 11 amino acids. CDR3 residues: CASSFTDTQYF. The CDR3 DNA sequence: TGTGCCAGCAGTTTTACAGATACGCAGTATTTT.

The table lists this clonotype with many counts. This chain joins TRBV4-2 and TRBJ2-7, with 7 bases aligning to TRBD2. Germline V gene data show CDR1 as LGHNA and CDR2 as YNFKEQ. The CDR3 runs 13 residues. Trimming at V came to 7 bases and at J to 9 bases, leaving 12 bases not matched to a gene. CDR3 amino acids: CASTRRGVKGQYF. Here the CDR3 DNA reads TGTGCCAGCACCCGCCGGGGGGTGAAGGGGCAGTACTTC.

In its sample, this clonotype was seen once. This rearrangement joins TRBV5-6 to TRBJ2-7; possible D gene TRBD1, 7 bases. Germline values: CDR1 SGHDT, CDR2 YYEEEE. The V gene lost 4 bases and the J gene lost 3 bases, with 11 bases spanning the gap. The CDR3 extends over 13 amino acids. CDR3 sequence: CASSPGDSYEQYF. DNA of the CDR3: TGTGCCAGCAGCCCGGGGGACAGCTACGAGCAGTACTTC.

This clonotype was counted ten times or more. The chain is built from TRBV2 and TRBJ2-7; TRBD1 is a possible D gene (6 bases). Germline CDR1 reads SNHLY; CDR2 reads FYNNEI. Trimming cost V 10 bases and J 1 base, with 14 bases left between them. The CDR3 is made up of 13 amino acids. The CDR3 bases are TGTGCCAATGGACAGAAAGGTTCCTACGAGCAGTACTTC. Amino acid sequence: CANGQKGSYEQYF. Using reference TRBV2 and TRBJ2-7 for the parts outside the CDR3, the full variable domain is EPEVTQTPSHQVTQMGQEVILRCVPISNHLYFYWYRQILGQKVEFLVSFYNNEISEKSEIFDDQFSVERPDGSNFTLKIRSTKLEDSAMYFCANGQKGSYEQYFGPGTRLTVT.